The 16 T cell receptor beta chains listed next were all sequenced from one sample in a study of T cells in narcolepsy. Generated by immunoSEQ multiplex PCR, the TCRdb table keeps only in-frame clones and is missing some. The repertoire has over 30,000 clones, 87% of them found once; the top ten carry more than 0.8%. Sequenced material: CD45RA- memory CD4+ T cells from PBMCs. Receptors were obtained from a human donor with narcolepsy.

This chain links TRBV9 with TRBJ2-1; no firm D call. The CDR3 has 12 amino acids. Per the germline V gene, CDR1 is SGDLS and CDR2 is YYNGEE. V lost 4 bases, J lost 10 bases, and 12 bases lay in between. CDR3: CASSPHPREQFF. DNA for the CDR3: TGTGCCAGCAGCCCCCACCCCAGGGAGCAGTTCTTC. Drawing the rest from reference TRBV9 and TRBJ2-1, the complete variable domain is DSGVTQTPKHLITATGQRVTLRCSPRSGDLSVYWYQQSLDQGLQFLIQYYNGEERAKGNILERFSAQQFPDLHSELNLSSLELGDSALYFCASSPHPREQFFGPGTRLTVL.

The chain recombines TRBV28 with TRBJ1-5, with D maybe TRBD1 (5 bases). V was pared by 7 bases and J by 2 bases, with 18 bases between. Germline V gene lookup returns CDR1 MDHEN and CDR2 SYDVKM. The CDR3 is 16 residues long. The chain's CDR3 is CASTYGGQGGNQPQHF. CDR3 DNA sequence: TGTGCCAGCACCTATGGCGGGCAGGGCGGCAATCAGCCCCAGCATTTT.

The J gene is TRBJ1-1, the V gene TRBV19; D perhaps matches TRBD1 (6 bases). There are 13 residues in the CDR3. V lost 7 bases, J lost 4 bases, and 13 bases lay in between. Germline V gives CDR1 LNHDA, CDR2 SQIVND (reference sequence). CDR3 in DNA: TGTGCCAGTACCCTAAGGACAGCCACTGAAGCTTTCTTT. It specifies CASTLRTATEAFF. Filled out from reference TRBV19 and TRBJ1-1, the complete variable domain reads DGGITQSPKYLFRKEGQNVTLSCEQNLNHDAMYWYRQDPGQGLRLIYYSQIVNDFQKGDIAEGYSVSREKKESFPLTVTSAQKNPTAFYLCASTLRTATEAFFGQGTRLTVV.

V usage is TRBV4-3 and J usage is TRBJ2-7; D ambiguous. Germline V gives CDR1 LGHNA, CDR2 YSLEER. Trimming shortened V by 0 bases and J by 4 bases, and 10 bases separated the two germline ends. CDR3 length equals 14 residues. CDR3 nucleotides: TGCGCCAGCAGCCAAGATATATCCGTATACGAGCAGTACTTC. This translates into CASSQDISVYEQYF.

J is TRBJ1-4 and V is TRBV2; no definite D call. The CDR3 covers 15 residues. Between the trimmed V and J ends, which lost 1 base and 0 bases, there was a span of 6 bases. Germline CDR1 and CDR2: SNHLY and FYNNEI. CDR3 region: CASSEDRTTNEKLFF. The CDR3 nucleotides read TGTGCCAGCAGTGAAGACAGAACAACTAATGAAAAACTGTTTTTT.

The chain joins TRBV9 to TRBJ2-2; tentative D call: TRBD2 (5 bases). This CDR3 has 18 amino acids. V lost 0 bases to trimming and J lost 5 bases, with 20 bases between them. Germline CDR1 and CDR2: SGDLS and YYNGEE. The CDR3 reads CASSVARSDPRRTGELFF. The CDR3, as DNA: TGTGCCAGCAGCGTAGCCCGTAGCGATCCCAGGCGGACCGGGGAGCTGTTTTTT.

The count of this clone is one. This chain connects TRBV18 to TRBJ1-4; no clear D. CDR1 is KGHSH and CDR2 is LQKENI in the germline V gene. V lost 3 bases to trimming and J lost 5 bases, with 13 bases between them. This CDR3 contains 15 residues. Written as DNA, the CDR3 is TGTGCCAGCTCACCCCGAGTTGACGAAAATGAAAAACTGTTTTTT. As protein: CASSPRVDENEKLFF.

Only one count was recorded for this clone. This sequence joins TRBV30 and TRBJ1-5; TRBD1 matches at 8 bases. The CDR3 runs 15 residues. Germline V gene sequence: CDR1 GTSNPN, CDR2 SVGIG (reference sequence). Trimming removed 1 base from V and 7 bases from J; junction bases left unmatched: 9. The CDR3 DNA is TGTGCCTGGAGTGCCACAGGGGGAAAAGGCCAGCCCCAGCATTTT. Amino acids: CAWSATGGKGQPQHF.

The chain carries TRBV5-1 and TRBJ2-1; 9 bases line up with TRBD1. The length of the CDR3 is 15 residues. The V and J ends lost 5 bases and 4 bases, in that order; junction bases with no gene match: 7. From germline, CDR1 is SGHRS and CDR2 YFSETQ. The CDR3 region has the DNA TGCGCCAGCAGGGACAGGGGCGATGGGTACAATGAGCAGTTCTTC. It encodes CASRDRGDGYNEQFF.

As for this clone: This specimen includes other DNA sequences encoding the same CDR3. The J gene is TRBJ1-2, the V gene TRBV28; 7 nucleotides line up with TRBD1. There are 18 residues in the CDR3. Germline values: CDR1 MDHEN, CDR2 SYDVKM. Trimming took 10 bases from V and 4 from J; bases not matched to a gene: 24. This CDR3 reads CATRKGIRDRLESYGYTF. The CDR3 nucleotides read TGTGCCACCCGAAAGGGTATCCGGGACAGACTTGAGAGCTATGGCTACACCTTC.

The chain recombines TRBV5-1 with TRBJ1-5; D may be TRBD1 (5 bases). The CDR3 is 14 residues long. Per the germline V gene, CDR1 is SGHRS and CDR2 is YFSETQ. Trimming removed 3 bases at V and 6 bases at J, with 13 bases between. CDR3 protein: CASSSQGIGQPQHF. The DNA for the CDR3 is TGCGCCAGCAGCTCCCAGGGTATAGGTCAGCCCCAGCATTTT.

The chain has TRBV6-6 and TRBJ2-7, with 10 bases lining up with TRBD1. The V gene end was trimmed by 2 bases and the J gene end by 4 bases; junction bases not matched to a gene: 8. This CDR3 is built from 16 residues. Germline V gene lookup returns CDR1 MNHNY and CDR2 SVGAGI (reference sequence). The CDR3 bases are TGTGCCAGCAGTTACCCAACAGGACAGGGGGGTTACGAGCAGTACTTC. Protein product: CASSYPTGQGGYEQYF.

The sample holds one count of this clone. The genes are TRBV7-3 and TRBJ2-1; 10 positions agree with TRBD2. Trimming took 6 bases from V and 2 from J; bases not matched to a gene: 4. Germline V CDR1 and CDR2: SGHTA, FQGTGA. This CDR3 contains 15 residues. The CDR3 region is CASRLAGGPYNEQFF. In DNA, the CDR3 is TGTGCCAGCAGATTAGCGGGGGGACCCTACAATGAGCAGTTCTTC. Full variable domain (rest looked up from reference TRBV7-3 and TRBJ2-1): GAGVSQTPSNKVTEKGKYVELRCDPISGHTALYWYRQSLGQGPEFLIYFQGTGAADDSGLPNDRFFAVRPEGSVSTLKIQRTERGDSAVYLCASRLAGGPYNEQFFGPGTRLTVL.

The chain has TRBV6-1 and TRBJ1-3; possible D gene TRBD1, 6 bases. V lost 4 bases to trimming and J lost 3 bases, with 10 bases between them. The CDR3 is made up of 14 amino acids. Germline values: CDR1 MNHNS, CDR2 SASEGT. In DNA form, the CDR3 reads TGTGCCAGCAGTGCCCGGACAGTTGGAAACACCATATATTTT. It yields the protein CASSARTVGNTIYF.

The rearrangement links TRBV5-1 to TRBJ1-3; TRBD1 is a possible D gene (6 bases). V was trimmed by 3 bases and J by 0 bases, leaving 16 bases between them. Germline V lookup: CDR1 SGHRS, CDR2 YFSETQ. This CDR3 has 17 amino acids. The CDR3 spells CASSSTGQKSSGNTIYF. As DNA, the CDR3 is TGCGCCAGCAGCTCGACCGGACAGAAAAGCTCTGGAAACACCATATATTTT.

V usage is TRBV7-3 and J usage is TRBJ1-1; 8 nucleotides align to TRBD1. This CDR3 spans 14 amino acids. Trimming removed 6 bases from V and 4 bases from J; junction bases left unmatched: 7. Germline loops: CDR1 SGHTA, CDR2 FQGTGA. CDR3 in amino acids: CASSPLDRGTEAFF. The CDR3 coding sequence is TGTGCCAGCAGTCCCCTAGACAGGGGCACTGAAGCTTTCTTT.